Shown below are 12 T cell receptor beta chains from a single sample sequenced in a study of cytomegalovirus exposure and HLA in healthy donors. Vbeta (60) and Jbeta (13) primers were used in the PCR. Clones were read by immunoSEQ multiplex PCR, and TCRdb kept only the in-frame ones, dropping some. Of around 180,000 clones listed, 84% are singletons. The specimen was PBMCs. The origin of the receptors is a boy between 10 and 17 years old in good health and CMV-seronegative.

The gene calls are TRBV4-1 and TRBJ2-7, with 9 bases matching TRBD2. Germline assignment: CDR1 MGHRA and CDR2 YSYEKL. This CDR3 is 17 amino acids long. Trimming at V came to 3 bases and at J to 3 bases, leaving 12 bases not matched to a gene. DNA of the CDR3: TGCGCCAGCAGCCAGCCTGGGGGAGCGGGAGGCCTCTACGAGCAGTACTTC. Translation gives CASSQPGGAGGLYEQYF.

V gene TRBV5-1 combines with J gene TRBJ2-5; 10 bases match TRBD1. V lost 2 bases to trimming and J lost 2 bases; unmatched junction nucleotides: 3. CDR1 and CDR2 (germline): SGHRS, YFSETQ. The CDR3 is 15 residues long. CDR3 coding DNA: TGCGCCAGCAGCTTTTGGGGACAGGGGCAAGAGACCCAGTACTTC. Its protein product is CASSFWGQGQETQYF.

The chain is built from TRBV5-1 and TRBJ1-4; maybe TRBD1 (5 bases). This CDR3 region has 16 residues. CDR1 SGHRS and CDR2 YFSETQ come from the germline V gene. V was cut by 0 bases and J by 1 base, with 10 bases left in between. The CDR3 sequence: CASSLGGQLTNEKLFF. The DNA for the CDR3 is TGCGCCAGCAGCTTGGGTGGACAATTAACTAATGAAAAACTGTTTTTT.

This clone was detected once. This chain connects TRBV5-4 to TRBJ2-3; weak D call: TRBD2 (5 bases). The CDR3 spans 14 residues. V was trimmed by 0 bases and J by 2 bases, leaving 7 bases between them. Germline V gene sequence: CDR1 SGHNT, CDR2 YYREEE (reference sequence). Here the CDR3 reads CASSLAGITDTQYF. The CDR3 bases are TGTGCCAGCAGCTTGGCGGGAATCACAGATACGCAGTATTTT.

The J gene is TRBJ2-2, the V gene TRBV6-4, with 8 bases aligning to TRBD2. Germline V gene lookup returns CDR1 MRHNA and CDR2 SNTAGT. The ends lost 4 bases at V and 6 bases at J; junction bases unmatched: 4. The length of the CDR3 is 14 residues. CDR3 DNA sequence: TGTGCCAGCAGTGTCTTAGCGGGACCCGGGGAGCTGTTTTTT. Translated: CASSVLAGPGELFF.

The chain is built from TRBV7-9 and TRBJ2-7; tentatively, D is TRBD1 (6 bases). Trimming shortened V by 2 bases and J by 5 bases, and 13 bases separated the two germline ends. The germline CDR1 and CDR2 sequences are SEHNR and FQNEAQ (reference sequence). CDR3 length equals 14 residues. The CDR3 nucleotides are TGTGCCAGCAGCTTAAATACACAGGGCGACGAGCAGTACTTC. It codes for CASSLNTQGDEQYF.

The chain uses TRBV25-1 and TRBJ2-7; 8 bases fit TRBD1. This CDR3 has 15 amino acids. The V segment lost 7 bases and the J segment 6 bases; nucleotides outside the gene matches: 14. The germline CDR1 and CDR2 sequences are MGHDK and SYGVNS. The CDR3 sequence: CASTRPGTGRGEQYF. The CDR3 coding sequence is TGTGCCAGCACCCGACCCGGGACAGGAAGGGGCGAGCAGTACTTC.

This clone is a singleton in its sample. The chain combines TRBV18 with TRBJ2-1; 7 bases map to TRBD2. Germline CDR1 and CDR2: KGHSH and LQKENI. The CDR3 has 14 residues. V shed 3 bases and J 7 bases; nucleotides not matched to a gene: 6. In nucleotides, the CDR3 is TGTGCCAGCTCACCTAATCGGGGGGATAATGAGCAGTTCTTC. Protein product: CASSPNRGDNEQFF.

This clone has just one count. The chain's CDR3 is CASSYFRGTETQYF. The CDR3 coding sequence is TGTGCCAGCAGTTACTTCAGGGGTACAGAGACCCAGTACTTC. The J gene is TRBJ2-5, the V gene TRBV6-5; a possible D gene is TRBD1 (6 bases). The CDR3 is made up of 14 amino acids. Germline V lookup: CDR1 MNHEY, CDR2 SVGAGI. Trimming pared 1 base from V and 4 bases from J, leaving 10 bases between.

The rearrangement links TRBV30 to TRBJ2-7; TRBD2 matches 13 bases. CDR1 is GTSNPN, CDR2 SVGIG, per germline (reference sequence). CDR3 size: 16 residues. V gave up 1 base and J gave up 6 bases; unmatched junction bases: 9. The CDR3 nucleotides are TGTGCCTGGAGTGAGTGGTCGGGACTAGCGGGAACCGAGCAGTACTTC. Translation gives CAWSEWSGLAGTEQYF.

The chain links TRBV19 to TRBJ1-5, with TRBD1 as a possible D gene (5 bases). V shed 4 bases and J shed 5 bases, with 12 bases lying between them. The CDR3 contains 14 residues. From germline, CDR1 is LNHDA and CDR2 SQIVND (reference sequence). The CDR3 bases are TGTGCCAGTAGTACCCCGGGGGTCTATCAGCCCCAGCATTTT. Translating it yields CASSTPGVYQPQHF.

This sequence joins TRBV9 and TRBJ2-2, with 8 bases lining up with TRBD2. Per the germline V gene, CDR1 is SGDLS and CDR2 is YYNGEE. This CDR3 has 16 amino acids. V trimming: 3 bases; J trimming: 6 bases; junction bases outside the gene matches: 10. CDR3 sequence reads: CASSGLSGVAPGELFF. The CDR3, as DNA: TGTGCCAGCAGCGGCCTTAGCGGGGTTGCCCCCGGGGAGCTGTTTTTT.